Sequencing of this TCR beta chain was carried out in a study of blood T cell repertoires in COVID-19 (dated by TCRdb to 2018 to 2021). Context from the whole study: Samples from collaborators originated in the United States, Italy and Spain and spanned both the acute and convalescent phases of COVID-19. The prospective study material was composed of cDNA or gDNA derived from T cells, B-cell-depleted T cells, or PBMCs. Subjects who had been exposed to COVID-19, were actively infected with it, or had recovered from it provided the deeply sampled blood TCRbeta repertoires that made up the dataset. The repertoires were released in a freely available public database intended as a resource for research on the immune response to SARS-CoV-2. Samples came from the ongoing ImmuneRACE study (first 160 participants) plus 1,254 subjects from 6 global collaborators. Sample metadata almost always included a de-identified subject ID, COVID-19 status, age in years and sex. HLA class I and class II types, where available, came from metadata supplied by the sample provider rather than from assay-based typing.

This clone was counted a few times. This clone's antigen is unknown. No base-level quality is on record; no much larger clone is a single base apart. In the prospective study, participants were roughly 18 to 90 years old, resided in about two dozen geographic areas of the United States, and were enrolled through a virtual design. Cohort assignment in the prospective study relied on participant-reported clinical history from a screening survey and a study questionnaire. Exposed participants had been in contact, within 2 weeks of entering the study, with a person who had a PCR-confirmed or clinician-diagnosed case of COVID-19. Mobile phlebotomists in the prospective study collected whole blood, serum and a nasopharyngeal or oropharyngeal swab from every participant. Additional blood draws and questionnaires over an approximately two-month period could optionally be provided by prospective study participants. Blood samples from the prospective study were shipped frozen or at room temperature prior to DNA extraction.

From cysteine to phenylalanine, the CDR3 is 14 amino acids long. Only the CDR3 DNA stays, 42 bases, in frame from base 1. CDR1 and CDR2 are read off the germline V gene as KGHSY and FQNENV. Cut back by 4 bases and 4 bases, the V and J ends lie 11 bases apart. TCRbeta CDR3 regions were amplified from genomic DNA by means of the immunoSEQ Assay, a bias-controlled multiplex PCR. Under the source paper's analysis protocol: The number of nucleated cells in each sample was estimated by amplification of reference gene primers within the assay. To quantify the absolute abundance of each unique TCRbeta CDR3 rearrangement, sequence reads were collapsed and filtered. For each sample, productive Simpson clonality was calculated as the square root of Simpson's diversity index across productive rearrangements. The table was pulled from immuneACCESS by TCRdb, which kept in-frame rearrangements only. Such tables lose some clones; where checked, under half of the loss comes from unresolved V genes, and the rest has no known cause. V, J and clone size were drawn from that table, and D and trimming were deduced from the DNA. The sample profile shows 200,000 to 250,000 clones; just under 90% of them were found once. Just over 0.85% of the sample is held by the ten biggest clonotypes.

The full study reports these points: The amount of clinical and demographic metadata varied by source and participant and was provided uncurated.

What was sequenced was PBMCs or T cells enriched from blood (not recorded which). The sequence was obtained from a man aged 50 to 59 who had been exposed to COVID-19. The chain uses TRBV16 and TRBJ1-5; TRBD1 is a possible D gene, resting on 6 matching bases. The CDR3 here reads CASSLGQLNQPQHF. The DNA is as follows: TGTGCCAGCAGCCTAGGACAGTTAAATCAGCCCCAGCATTTT.